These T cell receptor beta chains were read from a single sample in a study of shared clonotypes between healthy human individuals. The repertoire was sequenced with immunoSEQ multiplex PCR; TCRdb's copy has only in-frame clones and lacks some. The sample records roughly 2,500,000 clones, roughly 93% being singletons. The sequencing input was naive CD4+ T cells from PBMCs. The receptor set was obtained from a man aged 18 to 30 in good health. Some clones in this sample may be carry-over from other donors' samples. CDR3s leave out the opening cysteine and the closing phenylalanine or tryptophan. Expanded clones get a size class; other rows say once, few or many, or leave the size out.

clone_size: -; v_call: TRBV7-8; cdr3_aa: ASSLWLAGNNEQF
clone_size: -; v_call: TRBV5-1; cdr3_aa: ASSLGQGNEQY
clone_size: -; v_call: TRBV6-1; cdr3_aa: ASSEGGTGALKGYT
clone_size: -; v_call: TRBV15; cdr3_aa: ATSRGAGASNTGELF
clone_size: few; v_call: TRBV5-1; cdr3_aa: ASSLAGTSGTDTQY
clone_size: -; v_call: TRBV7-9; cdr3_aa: ASSLAGRWNEQY
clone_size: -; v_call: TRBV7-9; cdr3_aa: ASQLGGLPTGELF
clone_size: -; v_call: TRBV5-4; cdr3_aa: ASSLYQGDEQF
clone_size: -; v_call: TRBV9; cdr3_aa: ASSVAPVARLSYT
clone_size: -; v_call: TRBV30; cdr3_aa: ALDHSQETQY
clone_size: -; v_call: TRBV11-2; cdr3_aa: ASSLYGTRGSSTDTQY
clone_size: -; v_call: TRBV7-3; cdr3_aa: ASSLNSLETQY
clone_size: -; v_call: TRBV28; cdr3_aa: ASSIGQGGYDGYT
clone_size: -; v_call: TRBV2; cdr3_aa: ASGSSGYTDTQY
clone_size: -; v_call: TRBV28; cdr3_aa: ASSHFSLVSGRGGAKNIQY
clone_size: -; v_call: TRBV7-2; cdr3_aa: ASSLAGVGTNYGYT
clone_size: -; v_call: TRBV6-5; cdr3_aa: ASRRQAVTEAF
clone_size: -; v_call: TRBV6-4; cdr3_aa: ASSPRGNNVYGYT
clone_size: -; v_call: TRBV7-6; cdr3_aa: ASSTWESTDTQY
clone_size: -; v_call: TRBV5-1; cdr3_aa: ASSLAQGLANTGELF
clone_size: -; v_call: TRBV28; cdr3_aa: ASSPSGGGNYGYT
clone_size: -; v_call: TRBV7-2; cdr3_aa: ASSLVQNYEQY
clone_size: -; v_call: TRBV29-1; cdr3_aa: SVETGGVNIQY
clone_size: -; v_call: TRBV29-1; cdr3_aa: SVGYPPDTQY
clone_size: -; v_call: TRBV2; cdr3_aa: ASSDFTGRDQETQY
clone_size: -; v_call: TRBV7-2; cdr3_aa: ASSPPGELF
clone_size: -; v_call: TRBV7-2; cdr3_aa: ASSPNSGRGEQY
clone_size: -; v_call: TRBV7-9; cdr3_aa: ASSFVRGDQETQY